This TCR beta chain derives from a study of glioma-infiltrating T cells. Germline V gene lookup returns CDR1 DFQATT and CDR2 SNEGSKA (reference sequence). Germline trimming cut 6 bases from V and 7 bases from J; bases unmatched to any gene: 7. This CDR3 is built from 13 residues. TCR alpha and beta CDR3 regions were amplified from RNA using iRepertoire nested multiplex PCR. TCRdb re-called the multiplex PCR reads through MiXCR, storing one row per CDR3 protein. The sample consists of fewer than 250,000 distinct CDR3 sequences, more than 30% of them appearing once. This clonotype occurred many times. No antigen is known for it. Study-level results: Tissue-blood divergence was below expectation in non-neoplastic patients, above in gliomas. CDR3 overlap between tissue and blood was very small.

The sequence derives from a human donor with low-grade glioma or glioblastoma, undergoing nonglioma brain surgery, or in good health (not recorded which). Sequenced: glioma tissue, nonneoplastic brain tissue, or PBMCs (not recorded which). V is TRBV20-1 and J is TRBJ1-5, with TRBD1 matching 9 bases. In DNA, the CDR3 is TGCAGTGCCTATACAGGGGGCGGGCAGCCCCAGCATTTT. It encodes CSAYTGGGQPQHF.